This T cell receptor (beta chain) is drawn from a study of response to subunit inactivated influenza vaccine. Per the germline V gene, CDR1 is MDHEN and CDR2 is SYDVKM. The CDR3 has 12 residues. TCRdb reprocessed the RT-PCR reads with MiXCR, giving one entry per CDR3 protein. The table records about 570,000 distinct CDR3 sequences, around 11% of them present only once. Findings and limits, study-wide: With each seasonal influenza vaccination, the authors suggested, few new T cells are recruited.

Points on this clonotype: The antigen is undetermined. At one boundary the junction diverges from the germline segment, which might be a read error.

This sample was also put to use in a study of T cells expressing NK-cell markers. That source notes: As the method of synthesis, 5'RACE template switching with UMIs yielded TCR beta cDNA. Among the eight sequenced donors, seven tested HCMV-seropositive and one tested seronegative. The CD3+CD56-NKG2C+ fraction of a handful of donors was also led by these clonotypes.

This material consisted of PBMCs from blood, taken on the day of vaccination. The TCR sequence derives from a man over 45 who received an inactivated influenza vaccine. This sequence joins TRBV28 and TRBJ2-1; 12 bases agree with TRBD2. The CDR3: CASRASGRAPVF. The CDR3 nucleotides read TGTGCCAGCAGGGCTAGCGGGAGGGCCCCGGTCTTC. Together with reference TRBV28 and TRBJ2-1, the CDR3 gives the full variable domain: DVKVTQSSRYLVKRTGEKVFLECVQDMDHENMFWYRQDPGLGLRLIYFSYDVKMKEKGDIPEGYSVSREKKERFSLILESASTNQTSMYLCASRASGRAPVFGPGTRLTVL.